A single sample is the source of the 24 T cell receptor beta chains below, sequenced in a study of cytomegalovirus exposure and HLA in healthy donors. TCRdb keeps only in-frame clones here, not all; method: immunoSEQ multiplex PCR. The sample lists hundreds of thousands of clones, 88% seen once, with around 0.92% in the top ten. Sequencing input: PBMCs. The receptors were gathered from a woman between 18 and 29 years old in good health and CMV-seronegative.

This chain joins TRBV5-1 and TRBJ1-1; D may be TRBD1 (6 bases). The germline gives CDR1 SGHRS, CDR2 YFSETQ. Trimming shortened V by 7 bases and J by 0 bases, and 19 bases separated the two germline ends. This CDR3 contains 16 residues. The chain's CDR3 is CASYRVRFYVNTEAFF. CDR3 DNA sequence: TGCGCCAGCTACAGGGTTCGTTTTTATGTGAACACTGAAGCTTTCTTT.

To note about this clone: Other DNA sequences from this sample encode an identical CDR3 as well. The chain recombines TRBV5-1 with TRBJ2-3; no clear D gene. This CDR3 region has 15 residues. The germline CDR1 and CDR2 sequences are SGHRS and YFSETQ. V shed 0 bases and J shed 0 bases, with 8 bases lying between them. The CDR3 protein is CASSLDGRSTDTQYF. CDR3 bases: TGCGCCAGCAGCTTGGATGGCAGGAGCACAGATACGCAGTATTTT.

The V call is TRBV7-3, the J call TRBJ1-2; D is undetermined. This CDR3 has 14 residues. The V end lost 5 bases, the J end lost 3 bases, and 13 bases lay between the germline ends. The V gene's germline CDR1 is SGHTA and CDR2 FQGTGA. The chain's CDR3 is CASSALPGYYGYTF. Written as DNA, the CDR3 is TGTGCCAGCAGCGCCCTCCCAGGATACTATGGCTACACCTTC.

The chain combines TRBV27 with TRBJ2-1, with D possibly being TRBD2 (5 bases). The V end was cut by 6 bases, the J end by 7 bases, with 19 bases between. Germline V gene sequence: CDR1 MNHEY, CDR2 SMNVEV (reference sequence). The CDR3 contains 15 residues. The CDR3, as DNA: TGTGCCAGCAGCGTAGTGTCCGGGGTGATTAATGAGCAGTTCTTC. Its translation: CASSVVSGVINEQFF.

This clone was counted a few times. V gene TRBV6-6 combines with J gene TRBJ2-7, with D possibly matching TRBD1 (5 bases). CDR1 MNHNY and CDR2 SVGAGI come from the germline V gene (reference sequence). This CDR3 contains 11 residues. The V end was cut by 3 bases, the J end by 11 bases, with 11 bases between. The CDR3 here is CASSYDSDKYF. The CDR3 coding sequence is TGTGCCAGCAGTTATGACAGTGATAAGTACTTC.

V and J are TRBV28 and TRBJ1-2; tentative D call: TRBD1 (6 bases). The length of the CDR3 is 17 residues. Germline lookup yields CDR1 MDHEN and CDR2 SYDVKM. Trimming stripped 1 base from V and 8 bases from J, with 23 bases between. CDR3 sequence reads: CASSLFWGGSGNVGYTF. The CDR3 bases are TGTGCCAGCAGTTTATTTTGGGGGGGCAGCGGTAATGTCGGCTACACCTTC.

The genes are TRBV6-5 and TRBJ1-5, with 9 positions matching TRBD1. The germline CDR1 and CDR2 sequences are MNHEY and SVGAGI. This CDR3 contains 15 residues. V was pared by 6 bases and J by 7 bases, with 10 bases of the junction left unmatched. DNA for the CDR3: TGTGCCAGCAGCGACGGGACAGGGTCGGGCCAGCCCCAGCATTTT. It codes for CASSDGTGSGQPQHF.

V and J are TRBV11-2 and TRBJ2-7, with D perhaps TRBD1 (6 bases). Germline V gives CDR1 SGHAT, CDR2 FQNNGV. V was cut by 5 bases and J by 2 bases, with 13 bases left in between. This CDR3 spans 14 amino acids. Here the CDR3 reads CASSRLGQTYEQYF. The CDR3 coding sequence is TGTGCCAGCAGCCGCCTCGGACAGACCTACGAGCAGTACTTC.

This sequence joins TRBV6-5 and TRBJ2-7; D is possibly TRBD1 (6 bases). CDR1 is MNHEY, CDR2 SVGAGI, per germline. The V end was cut by 0 bases, the J end by 2 bases, with 11 bases between. CDR3 length: 15 residues. CDR3 residues: CASSYSAPGAYEQYF. The DNA of the CDR3 is TGTGCCAGCAGTTACTCGGCGCCAGGGGCCTACGAGCAGTACTTC.

As to this clone: Other DNA sequences from this sample encode an identical CDR3 as well. V gene TRBV9 combines with J gene TRBJ2-1; 7 nucleotides align to TRBD2. This CDR3 is 15 amino acids long. From germline, CDR1 is SGDLS and CDR2 YYNGEE. The V and J ends lost 0 bases and 6 bases, in that order; junction bases with no gene match: 6. This CDR3 reads CASSVGGGRANEQFF. DNA for the CDR3: TGTGCCAGCAGCGTAGGCGGAGGGAGGGCCAATGAGCAGTTCTTC.

This clone has only a few counts. This rearrangement joins TRBV10-3 to TRBJ2-5; 16 bases agree with TRBD2. Losses at the gene ends were 6 bases for V and 0 bases for J; bases not matched to a gene: 7. This CDR3 comprises 18 residues. Germline V gene sequence: CDR1 ENHRY, CDR2 SYGVKD. The chain's CDR3 is CAIRGGLAGGHHQETQYF. Here the CDR3 DNA reads TGTGCCATCAGGGGGGGACTAGCGGGAGGGCACCACCAAGAGACCCAGTACTTC.

This clone occurred once. The chain is built from TRBV7-2 and TRBJ2-3; possible D gene TRBD2, 5 bases. The length of the CDR3 is 16 residues. Germline values: CDR1 SGHTA, CDR2 FQGNSA. V was pared by 3 bases and J by 4 bases, with 17 bases between. The CDR3 region has the DNA TGTGCCAGCAGCTTGGTGGGCGCGAGCGGATCAGATACGCAGTATTTT. Amino acid sequence: CASSLVGASGSDTQYF.

The chain links TRBV4-3 to TRBJ1-1; maybe TRBD1 (5 bases). Germline V lookup: CDR1 LGHNA, CDR2 YSLEER. Trimming cost V 6 bases and J 0 bases, with 11 bases left between them. The CDR3 is 14 residues long. This CDR3 reads CASSHNRLNTEAFF. The CDR3 nucleotides are TGCGCCAGCAGTCATAACAGGTTGAACACTGAAGCTTTCTTT.

The V and J genes are TRBV19 and TRBJ2-2; 8 bases are shared with TRBD1. The CDR3 is made up of 16 amino acids. Germline-derived CDR1 and CDR2 are LNHDA and SQIVND (reference sequence). Trimming at V came to 5 bases and at J to 7 bases, leaving 12 bases not matched to a gene. The CDR3 protein is CASSWGPGGNGGELFF. CDR3 sequence (DNA): TGTGCCAGTAGTTGGGGTCCAGGGGGCAATGGCGGGGAGCTGTTTTTT. The full variable domain, with the rest looked up from reference TRBV19 and TRBJ2-2, is DGGITQSPKYLFRKEGQNVTLSCEQNLNHDAMYWYRQDPGQGLRLIYYSQIVNDFQKGDIAEGYSVSREKKESFPLTVTSAQKNPTAFYLCASSWGPGGNGGELFFGEGSRLTVL.

This chain links TRBV6-5 with TRBJ1-2, with TRBD1 identical over 7 bases. CDR1 is MNHEY, CDR2 SVGAGI, per germline. J was trimmed by 4 bases and V by 0 bases; bases with no gene match: 5. This CDR3 region has 15 residues. CDR3 sequence reads: CASSYSRDRSYGYTF. In DNA form, the CDR3 reads TGTGCCAGCAGTTACTCGAGGGACAGATCCTATGGCTACACCTTC.

The chain has TRBV9 and TRBJ2-3, with 8 bases fitting TRBD2. The CDR3 loop spans 18 amino acids. Germline CDR1 is SGDLS and CDR2 is YYNGEE. V trimming: 1 base; J trimming: 0 bases; junction bases outside the gene matches: 10. CDR3 DNA: TGTGCCAGCAGCGTATCCCTCGAGCGGGAGATTAGCACAGATACGCAGTATTTT. Translating gives CASSVSLEREISTDTQYF.

The V and J genes are TRBV2 and TRBJ1-5; 8 bases map to TRBD1. V shed 6 bases, J shed 5 bases, and the junction held 6 bases outside the gene matches. The CDR3 runs 14 residues. Germline CDR1 SNHLY, CDR2 FYNNEI. The CDR3: CASRPTGVYQPQHF. The CDR3 DNA reads as TGTGCCAGCAGACCGACAGGGGTGTATCAGCCCCAGCATTTT.

The rearrangement links TRBV29-1 to TRBJ1-1; D unclear. CDR3 size: 10 residues. Trimming took 6 bases from V and 5 from J, leaving 7 bases between them. Germline values: CDR1 SQVTM, CDR2 ANQGSEA. The CDR3 reads CSVSGTEAFF. In DNA, the CDR3 is TGCAGCGTCAGCGGAACTGAAGCTTTCTTT.

V gene TRBV4-1 combines with J gene TRBJ2-7; 7 positions agree with TRBD2. Germline V gene data show CDR1 as MGHRA and CDR2 as YSYEKL. The CDR3 has 15 amino acids. J lost 2 bases, V lost 0 bases, and 4 bases had no gene match. CDR3 coding DNA: TGCGCCAGCAGCCAAGAAGGGGACTACCCCTACGAGCAGTACTTC. Protein: CASSQEGDYPYEQYF.

This clone is a singleton in its sample. This chain joins TRBV4-1 and TRBJ1-4, with 7 bases that match TRBD1. The CDR3 sequence is 19 residues long. The V gene's germline CDR1 is MGHRA and CDR2 YSYEKL. Losses at the gene ends were 3 bases for V and 4 bases for J; bases not matched to a gene: 17. The chain's CDR3 is CASSQLDRVHPRGNEKLFF. CDR3 bases: TGCGCCAGCAGCCAGCTAGACAGGGTACATCCACGGGGTAATGAAAAACTGTTTTTT.

The rearrangement uses TRBV7-6 and TRBJ2-1, with D possibly TRBD2 on 6 matching bases. CDR1 SGHVS and CDR2 FNYEAQ come from the germline V gene. Trimming took off 6 bases at V and 0 bases at J, with 12 bases between the two ends. The CDR3 has 15 residues. The chain's CDR3 is CASSLLATSYNEQFF. CDR3 bases: TGTGCCAGCAGTCTTCTAGCGACCTCCTACAATGAGCAGTTCTTC.

The chain joins TRBV5-1 to TRBJ2-5, with TRBD2 matching over 12 bases. Germline V gene data show CDR1 as SGHRS and CDR2 as YFSETQ. V dropped 0 bases and J dropped 5; count of bases not matched to a gene: 8. The CDR3 consists of 17 residues. CDR3 residues: CASSLALAGGLRETQYF. Here the CDR3 DNA reads TGCGCCAGCAGCTTGGCCCTAGCGGGAGGGCTGCGGGAGACCCAGTACTTC.

The CDR3 here is CAISATLGSDRGSEQYF. CDR3 bases: TGTGCCATCAGTGCGACCCTTGGATCGGACAGGGGGTCCGAGCAGTACTTC. This sequence joins TRBV10-3 and TRBJ2-7; the match to TRBD1 covers 10 bases. V lost 4 bases to trimming and J lost 6 bases; unmatched junction nucleotides: 15. The CDR3 is 17 amino acids. Germline V gene sequence: CDR1 ENHRY, CDR2 SYGVKD.

The chain has TRBV6-5 and TRBJ2-7, with D possibly matching TRBD2 (6 bases). The CDR3 covers 14 residues. Per the germline V gene, CDR1 is MNHEY and CDR2 is SVGAGI. V lost 3 bases and J lost 0, with 9 bases in between. The CDR3 nucleotides are TGTGCCAGCAGTTATGGGGACTTCTCCTACGAGCAGTACTTC. Its protein product is CASSYGDFSYEQYF.